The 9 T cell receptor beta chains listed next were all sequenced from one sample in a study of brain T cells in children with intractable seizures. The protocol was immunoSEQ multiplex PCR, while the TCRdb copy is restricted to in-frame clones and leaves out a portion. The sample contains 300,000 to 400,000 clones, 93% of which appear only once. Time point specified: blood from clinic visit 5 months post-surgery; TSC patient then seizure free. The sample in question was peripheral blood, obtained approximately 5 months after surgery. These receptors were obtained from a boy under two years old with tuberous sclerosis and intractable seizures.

DNA for the CDR3: TGTGCCAGCAGCTCGAACCCCCGCGCGGACAGGGGATACGAGCAGTACTTC. Translating it yields CASSSNPRADRGYEQYF. The J gene is TRBJ2-7, the V gene TRBV13, with 9 nucleotides matching TRBD1. The V and J ends lost 4 bases and 4 bases, in that order; junction bases with no gene match: 14. The CDR3 covers 17 residues. CDR1 is PRHDT and CDR2 is FYEKMQ in the germline V gene (reference sequence).

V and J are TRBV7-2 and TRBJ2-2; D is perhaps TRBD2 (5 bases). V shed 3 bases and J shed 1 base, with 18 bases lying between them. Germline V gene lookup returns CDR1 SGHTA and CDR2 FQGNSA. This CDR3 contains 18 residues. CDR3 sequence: CASSFPQLLGGNTGELFF. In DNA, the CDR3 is TGTGCCAGCAGCTTTCCCCAACTCCTAGGAGGGAACACCGGGGAGCTGTTTTTT. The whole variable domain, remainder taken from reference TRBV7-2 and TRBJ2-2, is GAGVSQSPSNKVTEKGKDVELRCDPISGHTALYWYRQSLGQGLEFLIYFQGNSAPDKSGLPSDRFSAERTGGSVSTLTIQRTQQEDSAVYLCASSFPQLLGGNTGELFFGEGSRLTVL.

The CDR3 coding sequence is TGCGCCAGCAGCCAAGGGGACAGGGGACCTAATGAAAAACTGTTTTTT. It encodes CASSQGDRGPNEKLFF. This chain connects TRBV4-1 to TRBJ1-4, with 10 nucleotides matching TRBD1. This CDR3 spans 16 amino acids. The germline CDR1 and CDR2 sequences are MGHRA and YSYEKL. The V and J ends lost 1 base and 3 bases, in that order; junction bases with no gene match: 2.

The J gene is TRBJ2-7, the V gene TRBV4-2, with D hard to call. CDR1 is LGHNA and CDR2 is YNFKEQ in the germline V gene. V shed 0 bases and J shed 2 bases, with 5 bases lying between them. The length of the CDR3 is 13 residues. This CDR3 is CASSQDQTYEQYF. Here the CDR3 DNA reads TGTGCCAGCAGCCAAGATCAAACCTACGAGCAGTACTTC.

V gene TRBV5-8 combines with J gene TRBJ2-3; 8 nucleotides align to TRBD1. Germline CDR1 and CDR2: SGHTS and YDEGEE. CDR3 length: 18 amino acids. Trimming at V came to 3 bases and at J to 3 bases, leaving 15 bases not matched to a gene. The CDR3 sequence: CASSSRSLGQGVTDTQYF. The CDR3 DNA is TGTGCCAGCAGCTCACGATCGCTAGGACAGGGAGTTACAGATACGCAGTATTTT.

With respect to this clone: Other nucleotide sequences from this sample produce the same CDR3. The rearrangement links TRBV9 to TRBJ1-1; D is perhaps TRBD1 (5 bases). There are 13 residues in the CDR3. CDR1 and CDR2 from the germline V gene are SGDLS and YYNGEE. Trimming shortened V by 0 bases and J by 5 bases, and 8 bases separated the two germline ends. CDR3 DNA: TGTGCCAGCAGCGTAGGGGGGGAAACTGAAGCTTTCTTT. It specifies CASSVGGETEAFF. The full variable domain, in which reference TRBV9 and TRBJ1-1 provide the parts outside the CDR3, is DSGVTQTPKHLITATGQRVTLRCSPRSGDLSVYWYQQSLDQGLQFLIQYYNGEERAKGNILERFSAQQFPDLHSELNLSSLELGDSALYFCASSVGGETEAFFGQGTRLTVV.

As DNA, the CDR3 is TGTGCCAGCAGCCCCGAATCAGGGAGCTACGAGCAGTACTTC. This translates into CASSPESGSYEQYF. This sequence joins TRBV9 and TRBJ2-7; the D gene could be TRBD1 or TRBD2 (5 bases each). The CDR3 extends over 14 amino acids. The V gene's germline CDR1 is SGDLS and CDR2 YYNGEE. V lost 4 bases to trimming and J lost 3 bases, with 14 bases between them.

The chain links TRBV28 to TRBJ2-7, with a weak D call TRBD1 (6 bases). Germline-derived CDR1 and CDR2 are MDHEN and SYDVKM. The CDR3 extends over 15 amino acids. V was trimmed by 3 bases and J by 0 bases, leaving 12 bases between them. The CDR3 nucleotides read TGTGCCAGCAGTTTTGTAGGACAGCTCTCCTACGAGCAGTACTTC. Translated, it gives CASSFVGQLSYEQYF.

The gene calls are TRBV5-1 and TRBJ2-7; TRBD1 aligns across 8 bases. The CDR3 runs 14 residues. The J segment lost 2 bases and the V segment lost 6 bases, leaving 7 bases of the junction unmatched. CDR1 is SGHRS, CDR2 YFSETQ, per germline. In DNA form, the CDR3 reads TGCGCCAGCACGGGGACAGGAGTCCCCTACGAGCAGTACTTC. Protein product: CASTGTGVPYEQYF.